This section outlines one T cell receptor beta chain sequence together with its context. Its target is not known. The data are from a study of T cell responses to AZD1222 COVID-19 vaccine. Study summary: Recipients boosted at about 4 weeks or about 12 weeks are pooled. Overall study findings and caveats: Most donors were white British and more were female, and clonal diversity was possibly underestimated. AZD1222 recipients seropositive at baseline numbered only six or seven. Repertoires in all cases were sampled only once the peak T cell response had passed.

The table came from immunoSEQ multiplex PCR; TCRdb's copy has only in-frame clones and leaves some out. The sample has some 130,000 clones, roughly nine tenths seen once. Trimming pared 0 bases from V and 1 base from J, leaving 22 bases between. From germline, CDR1 is SGHRS and CDR2 YFSETQ. The CDR3 has 19 residues. The chain has TRBV5-1 and TRBJ1-2; tentatively, D is TRBD1 (5 bases). The clonotype originates from an adult in good health. Source: peripheral blood, taken on day 0 of AZD1222 vaccination. The CDR3 coding sequence is TGCGCCAGCAGCTTGGCGGCTCGGGGGAACACTCCCCATAACTATGGCTACACCTTC. This codes for CASSLAARGNTPHNYGYTF.